These 2 T cell receptor beta chains were all obtained from the same sample, sequenced in a study of blood T cell repertoires in COVID-19. Here immunoSEQ multiplex PCR was the method, and the copy in TCRdb shows in-frame clones only, minus some. The sample carries roughly 120,000 clones, 70% to 90% recorded once. Sequencing was done on a sample of peripheral blood. The receptors shown here come from a woman aged 50 to 60 with active or convalescent COVID-19.

This chain connects TRBV4-2 to TRBJ2-1, with 11 positions matching TRBD2. The germline V gene encodes CDR1 LGHNA and CDR2 YNFKEQ. J was trimmed by 5 bases and V by 2 bases; bases with no gene match: 8. The length of the CDR3 is 17 residues. In DNA form, the CDR3 reads TGTGCCAGCAGCCAAATCCTAGCGGGAGGTCGAAACAATGAGCAGTTCTTC. Amino acid sequence: CASSQILAGGRNNEQFF.

The chain employs TRBV19 and TRBJ2-6; D call uncertain. Germline CDR1 and CDR2: LNHDA and SQIVND (reference sequence). V was trimmed by 1 base and J by 0 bases, leaving 13 bases between them. CDR3 size: 18 residues. This CDR3 reads CASSIGIQKSSGANVLTF. CDR3 in DNA: TGTGCCAGTAGTATAGGGATACAGAAGAGCTCTGGGGCCAACGTCCTGACTTTC.